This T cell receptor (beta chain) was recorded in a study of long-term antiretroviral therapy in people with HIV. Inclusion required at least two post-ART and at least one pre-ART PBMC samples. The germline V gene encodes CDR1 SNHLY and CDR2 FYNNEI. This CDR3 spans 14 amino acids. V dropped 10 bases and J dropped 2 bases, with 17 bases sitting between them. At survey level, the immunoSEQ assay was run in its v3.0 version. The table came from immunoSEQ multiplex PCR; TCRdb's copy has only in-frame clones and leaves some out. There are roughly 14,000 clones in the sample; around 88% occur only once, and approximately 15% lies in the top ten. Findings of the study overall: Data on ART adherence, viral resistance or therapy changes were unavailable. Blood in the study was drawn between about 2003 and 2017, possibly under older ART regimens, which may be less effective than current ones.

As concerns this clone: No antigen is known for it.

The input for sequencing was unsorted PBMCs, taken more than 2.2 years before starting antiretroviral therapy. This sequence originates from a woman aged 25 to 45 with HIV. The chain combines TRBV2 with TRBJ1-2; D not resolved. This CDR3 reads CAIFPGAENYGYTF. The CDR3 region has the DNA TGTGCCATATTCCCGGGAGCGGAGAACTATGGCTACACCTTC.